These 17 T cell receptor beta chains came from one sample sequenced in a study of T cells after yellow fever vaccination. TCRdb used MiXCR to reprocess the 5' RACE reads, holding one entry per CDR3 protein. The sample shows about 230,000 distinct CDR3 sequences, 5.5% to 8.5% of them seen only once. This specimen was CD4+ T cells sorted from PBMCs, taken on the day of the yellow fever booster vaccination. These receptors came from a man aged 25-45 years who received the YFV17D yellow fever vaccine.

There are many counts of this clonotype. The chain is built from TRBV12-3 or TRBV12-4 and TRBJ1-6, with a weak D call TRBD1 (5 bases). The CDR3 consists of 15 residues. The V end lost 5 bases, the J end lost 8 bases, and 16 bases lay between the germline ends. The CDR3 sequence is CASSTNRGGDSPLHF. The CDR3 bases are TGTGCCAGCAGTACAAATAGAGGAGGGGATTCACCCCTCCACTTT.

Notes on this clonotype: This may be a read error, as it is one base from a much larger clone. V and J are TRBV7-2 and TRBJ2-1; no reliable D call. From germline, CDR1 is SGHTA and CDR2 FQGNSA. The CDR3 loop spans 11 amino acids. CDR3 coding DNA: TGTGTCAGCAGCTTTAGACAAGAGCAGTTCTTC. It is translated as CVSSFRQEQFF.

As DNA, the CDR3 is TGTGCCAGCAGGTACCTATTAGGGGGATCCTACGAGCAGTACTTC. Amino acid sequence: CASRYLLGGSYEQYF. The V gene is TRBV7-2, the J gene TRBJ2-7; D might be TRBD1 (6 bases). Germline loops: CDR1 SGHTA, CDR2 FQGNSA. Trimming shortened V by 6 bases and J by 1 base, and 16 bases separated the two germline ends. The length of the CDR3 is 15 residues.

This clonotype was counted between two and nine times. The V call is TRBV7-2, the J call TRBJ2-7; TRBD2 matches at 12 bases. Trimming at V came to 2 bases and at J to 6 bases, leaving 2 bases not matched to a gene. Germline CDR1 is SGHTA and CDR2 is FQGNSA. The CDR3 sequence is 14 residues long. The CDR3 sequence: CASSLRLAGAEQYF. The CDR3 nucleotides are TGTGCCAGCAGCTTACGACTAGCGGGAGCCGAGCAGTACTTC.

Only a few counts were recorded for this clonotype. This chain connects TRBV18 to TRBJ2-7; 7 bases fit TRBD2. This CDR3 contains 14 residues. Germline lookup yields CDR1 KGHSH and CDR2 LQKENI. V lost 2 bases and J lost 4; bases outside the gene matches: 5. The CDR3 DNA sequence: TGTGCCAGCTCACCAGGAGCGGGGTTTTACGAGCAGTACTTC. This sequence encodes CASSPGAGFYEQYF. Full variable domain (rest looked up from reference TRBV18 and TRBJ2-7): NAGVMQNPRHLVRRRGQEARLRCSPMKGHSHVYWYRQLPEEGLKFMVYLQKENIIDESGMPKERFSAEFPKEGPSILRIQQVVRGDSAAYFCASSPGAGFYEQYFGPGTRLTVT.

This clonotype was recorded many times. The chain is built from TRBV29-1 and TRBJ2-3; 9 nucleotides agree with TRBD2. Germline lookup yields CDR1 SQVTM and CDR2 ANQGSEA. With V trimmed by 6 bases and J by 4 bases, 2 bases remained unmatched. The CDR3 length is 12 residues. CDR3 in DNA: TGCAGCGTGACTAGCGGCCCAGATACGCAGTATTTT. Translating it yields CSVTSGPDTQYF.

The rearrangement links TRBV5-1 to TRBJ1-4; D uncertain. V lost 4 bases, J lost 6 bases, and 16 bases lay in between. The CDR3 loop spans 15 amino acids. Germline lookup yields CDR1 SGHRS and CDR2 YFSETQ. Here the CDR3 reads CASSPTPTRDEKLFF. CDR3 DNA sequence: TGCGCCAGCAGCCCTACACCGACGCGCGATGAAAAACTGTTTTTT.

This clonotype was detected a few times. This chain connects TRBV6-5 to TRBJ1-3, with 9 bases lining up with TRBD1. J was trimmed by 4 bases and V by 0 bases; bases with no gene match: 1. The germline V gene has CDR1 MNHEY and CDR2 SVGAGI. CDR3 size: 15 residues. The CDR3 DNA sequence: TGTGCCAGCAGTTACTCCGGGACAGGGGGAAACACCATATATTTT. Protein: CASSYSGTGGNTIYF.

The table lists this clonotype with many counts. This chain uses TRBV7-2 with TRBJ1-1, with a weak D call TRBD1 (6 bases). The germline V gene has CDR1 SGHTA and CDR2 FQGNSA. The CDR3 totals 15 residues. V was trimmed by 2 bases and J by 6 bases, leaving 16 bases between them. For the CDR3, the DNA is TGTGCCAGCAGCTTATTTGCAGTGAAGGGGGCTGAAGCTTTCTTT. Translation: CASSLFAVKGAEAFF.

This clonotype was counted at least ten times. This chain connects TRBV6-2 or TRBV6-3 to TRBJ2-1, with TRBD2 identical over 9 bases. This CDR3 contains 15 residues. V was clipped by 6 bases and J by 5 bases; unmatched bases: 8. Germline V gives CDR1 MNHEY, CDR2 SVGEGT. CDR3 in amino acids: CASSPRLAAHNEQFF. The CDR3 region has the DNA TGTGCCAGCAGCCCTAGACTAGCGGCACACAATGAGCAGTTCTTC.

This clonotype occurred many times. The chain links TRBV20-1 to TRBJ2-3; D gene ambiguous. This CDR3 comprises 11 residues. In germline, CDR1 is DFQATT, CDR2 SNEGSKA (reference sequence). V was trimmed by 4 bases and J by 2 bases, leaving 4 bases between them. CDR3 loop: CSATHTDTQYF. The CDR3 region has the DNA TGCAGTGCTACTCACACAGATACGCAGTATTTT.

This clonotype has a count of ten or more. The chain employs TRBV9 and TRBJ2-2, with D perhaps TRBD1 or TRBD2 (5 bases each). Trimming shortened V by 3 bases and J by 1 base, and 13 bases separated the two germline ends. Germline CDR1 and CDR2: SGDLS and YYNGEE. This CDR3 has 16 amino acids. The CDR3 reads CASSGPREMNTGELFF. Here the CDR3 DNA reads TGTGCCAGCAGCGGCCCCAGGGAGATGAACACCGGGGAGCTGTTTTTT. The whole variable domain, filled in from reference TRBV9 and TRBJ2-2, reads DSGVTQTPKHLITATGQRVTLRCSPRSGDLSVYWYQQSLDQGLQFLIQYYNGEERAKGNILERFSAQQFPDLHSELNLSSLELGDSALYFCASSGPREMNTGELFFGEGSRLTVL.

This clonotype was recorded a few times. The chain couples TRBV18 to TRBJ2-5; D is possibly TRBD2 (6 bases). The CDR3 totals 18 residues. Deletions cut 3 bases from V and 3 bases from J, with 23 bases between. CDR1 KGHSH and CDR2 LQKENI come from the germline V gene. CDR3 sequence reads: CASSPLAALIRGEETQYF. DNA of the CDR3: TGTGCCAGCTCACCCTTAGCGGCCTTAATTCGGGGAGAAGAGACCCAGTACTTC.

In its sample, this clonotype was seen many times. The chain uses TRBV15 and TRBJ2-2; TRBD2 might be the D (6 bases). The CDR3 extends over 13 amino acids. V lost 11 bases and J 0 bases, leaving 10 bases between the germline ends. Germline V CDR1 and CDR2: LNHNV, YYDKDF (reference sequence). The CDR3, as DNA: TGTGCCGTCGGGACTCCGAACACCGGGGAGCTGTTTTTT. Protein: CAVGTPNTGELFF.

This clonotype was counted between two and nine times. This sequence joins TRBV20-1 and TRBJ2-1, with 9 bases fitting TRBD2. The CDR3 consists of 17 residues. Unmatched junction bases numbered 11, after V lost 1 base and J lost 4 bases. Germline values: CDR1 DFQATT, CDR2 SNEGSKA (reference sequence). CDR3 loop: CSARAKWGSGRYNEQFF. The CDR3 DNA reads as TGCAGTGCTAGAGCCAAATGGGGTAGCGGGAGATACAATGAGCAGTTCTTC.

This clonotype was counted only a few times. V gene TRBV5-1 combines with J gene TRBJ2-7; 7 bases match TRBD1. V shed 0 bases, J shed 1 base, and the junction held 4 bases outside the gene matches. Germline values: CDR1 SGHRS, CDR2 YFSETQ. This CDR3 spans 15 amino acids. This CDR3 is CASSLGTGLSYEQYF. The CDR3 region has the DNA TGCGCCAGCAGCTTGGGGACAGGCCTATCCTACGAGCAGTACTTC. The variable domain in full, with the rest retrieved from reference TRBV5-1 and TRBJ2-7, is KAGVTQTPRYLIKTRGQQVTLSCSPISGHRSVSWYQQTPGQGLQFLFEYFSETQRNKGNFPGRFSGRQFSNSRSEMNVSTLELGDSALYLCASSLGTGLSYEQYFGPGTRLTVT.

This clonotype has more than one count but fewer than ten. The V and J genes are TRBV4-3 and TRBJ2-5; a possible D gene is TRBD2 (5 bases). Trimming pared 3 bases from V and 0 bases from J, leaving 8 bases between. Germline-derived CDR1 and CDR2 are LGHNA and YSLEER. The CDR3 totals 14 residues. CDR3 DNA: TGCGCCAGCAGCCAGCGGAGGTACCAAGAGACCCAGTACTTC. The encoded protein is CASSQRRYQETQYF.